This TCR beta chain was observed in a study of a mutant IDH1 vaccine in newly diagnosed glioma. As for the study in general: Patients received eight vaccinations in weeks 1, 3, 5, 7, 11, 15, 19, 23. Patients got their first vaccination 4-6 weeks after radiotherapy alone, or with temozolomide cycles.

This clone turned up a few times. Its antigen is unidentified. TCRdb keeps only in-frame clones here, not all; method: immunoSEQ multiplex PCR. The data contain 55,000 to 65,000 clones, about 80% of them singletons. Trimming cost V 1 base and J 7 bases, with 8 bases left between them. Germline V CDR1 and CDR2: MGHRA, YSYEKL. The CDR3 contains 13 residues. Regarding time point: week 11, during vaccination. Vaccine doses each comprised 300 ug of mutant IDH1 20-mer peptide, with topical imiquimod. J is TRBJ1-5 and V is TRBV4-1, with a possible D match to TRBD1 (6 bases). The receptor's source is a man aged 45-60 years with glioma. Here the sequenced sample was PBMCs, taken from a glioma patient whose treatment included an IDH1 peptide vaccine. CDR3 sequence reads: CASSQAQGQPQHF. CDR3 DNA sequence: TGCGCCAGCAGCCAAGCCCAGGGGCAGCCCCAGCATTTT.